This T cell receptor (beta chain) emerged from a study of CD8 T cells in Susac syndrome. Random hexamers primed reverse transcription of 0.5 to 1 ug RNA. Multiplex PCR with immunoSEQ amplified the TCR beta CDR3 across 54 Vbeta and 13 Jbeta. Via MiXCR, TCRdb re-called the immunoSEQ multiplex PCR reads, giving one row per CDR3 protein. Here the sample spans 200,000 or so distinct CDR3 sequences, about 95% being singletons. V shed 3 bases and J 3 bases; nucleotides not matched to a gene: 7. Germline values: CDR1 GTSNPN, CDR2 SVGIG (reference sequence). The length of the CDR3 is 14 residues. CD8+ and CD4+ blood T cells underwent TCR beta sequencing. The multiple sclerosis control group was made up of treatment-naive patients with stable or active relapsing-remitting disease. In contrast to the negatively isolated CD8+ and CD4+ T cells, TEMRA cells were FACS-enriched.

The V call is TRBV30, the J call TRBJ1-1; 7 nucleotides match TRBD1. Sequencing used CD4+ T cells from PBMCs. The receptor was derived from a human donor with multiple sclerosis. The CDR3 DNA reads TGTGCCTGGAGCCCCCTAGACAGGGACACTGAAGCTTTCTTT. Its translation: CAWSPLDRDTEAFF.